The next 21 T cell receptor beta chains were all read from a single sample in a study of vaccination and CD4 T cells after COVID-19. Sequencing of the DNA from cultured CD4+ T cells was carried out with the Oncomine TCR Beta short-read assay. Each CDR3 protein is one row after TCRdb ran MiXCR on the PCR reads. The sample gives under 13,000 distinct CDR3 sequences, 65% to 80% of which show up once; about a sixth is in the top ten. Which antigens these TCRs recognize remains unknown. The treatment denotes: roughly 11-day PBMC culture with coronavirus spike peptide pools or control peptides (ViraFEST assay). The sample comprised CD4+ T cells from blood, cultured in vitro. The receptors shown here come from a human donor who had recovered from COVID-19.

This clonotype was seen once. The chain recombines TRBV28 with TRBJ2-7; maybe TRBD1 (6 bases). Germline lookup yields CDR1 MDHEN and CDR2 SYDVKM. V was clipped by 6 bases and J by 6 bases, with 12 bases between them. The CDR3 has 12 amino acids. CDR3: CASSLQGREQYF. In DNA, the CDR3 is TGTGCCAGCAGCCTACAGGGTCGCGAGCAGTACTTC. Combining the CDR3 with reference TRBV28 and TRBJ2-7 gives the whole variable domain DVKVTQSSRYLVKRTGEKVFLECVQDMDHENMFWYRQDPGLGLRLIYFSYDVKMKEKGDIPEGYSVSREKKERFSLILESASTNQTSMYLCASSLQGREQYFGPGTRLTVT.

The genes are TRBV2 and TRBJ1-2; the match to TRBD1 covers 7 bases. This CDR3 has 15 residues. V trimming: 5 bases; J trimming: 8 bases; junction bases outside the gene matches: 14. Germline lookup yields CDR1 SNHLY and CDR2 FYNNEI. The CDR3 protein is CASSPRQGALGGYTF. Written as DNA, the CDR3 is TGTGCCAGCAGTCCACGACAGGGAGCCTTAGGAGGCTACACCTTC.

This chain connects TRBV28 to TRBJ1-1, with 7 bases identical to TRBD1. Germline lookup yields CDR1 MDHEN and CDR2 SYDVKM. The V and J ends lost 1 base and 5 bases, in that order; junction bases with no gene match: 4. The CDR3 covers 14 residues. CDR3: CASSLYAGGTEAFF. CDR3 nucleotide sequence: TGTGCCAGCAGTTTATACGCAGGGGGGACTGAAGCTTTCTTT.

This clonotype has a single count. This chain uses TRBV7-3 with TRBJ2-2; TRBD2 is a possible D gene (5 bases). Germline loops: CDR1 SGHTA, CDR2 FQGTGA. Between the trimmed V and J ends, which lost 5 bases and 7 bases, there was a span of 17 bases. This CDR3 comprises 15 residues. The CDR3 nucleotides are TGTGCCAGCAGCCTGAGCGGTGGAGCCGTCGGGGAGCTGTTTTTT. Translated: CASSLSGGAVGELFF.

The CDR3 coding sequence is TGTGCCAGCAGCCTCGACAGCTACAATCAGCCCCAGCATTTT. It encodes CASSLDSYNQPQHF. This chain connects TRBV7-2 to TRBJ1-5; D perhaps matches TRBD1 (5 bases). The CDR3 has 14 residues. V lost 5 bases and J lost 3, with 11 bases in between. Per germline, CDR1 SGHTA and CDR2 FQGNSA.

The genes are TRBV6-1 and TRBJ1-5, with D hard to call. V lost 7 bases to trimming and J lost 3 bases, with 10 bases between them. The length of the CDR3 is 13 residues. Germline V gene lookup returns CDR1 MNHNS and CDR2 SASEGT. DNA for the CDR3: TGTGCCAGCAAGGGCGGAACCAATCAGCCCCAGCATTTT. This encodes CASKGGTNQPQHF.

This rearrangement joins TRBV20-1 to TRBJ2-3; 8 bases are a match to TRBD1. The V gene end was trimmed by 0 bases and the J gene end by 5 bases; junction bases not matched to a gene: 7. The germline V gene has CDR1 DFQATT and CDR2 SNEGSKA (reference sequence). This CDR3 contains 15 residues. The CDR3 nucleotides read TGCAGTGCTAGAGAGTGGCAGGGGGCAAGAGATACGCAGTATTTT. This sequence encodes CSAREWQGARDTQYF.

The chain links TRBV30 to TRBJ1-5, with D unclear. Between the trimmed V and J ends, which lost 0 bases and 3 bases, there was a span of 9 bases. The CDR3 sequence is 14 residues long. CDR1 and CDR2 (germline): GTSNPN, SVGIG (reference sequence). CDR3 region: CAWSVSPHNQPQHF. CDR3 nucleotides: TGTGCCTGGAGTGTATCACCCCACAATCAGCCCCAGCATTTT.

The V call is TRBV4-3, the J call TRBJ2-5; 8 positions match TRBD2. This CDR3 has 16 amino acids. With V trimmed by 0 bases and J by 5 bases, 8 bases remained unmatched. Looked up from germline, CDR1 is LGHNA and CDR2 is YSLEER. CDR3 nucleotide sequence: TGCGCCAGCAGCCAAGATCCGGGACTAGTCTCGGAGACCCAGTACTTC. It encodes CASSQDPGLVSETQYF.

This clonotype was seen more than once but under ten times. The CDR3 sequence is CASSAITGFRDGYTF. The CDR3 bases are TGTGCCAGCAGTGCCATCACAGGGTTTCGAGATGGCTACACCTTC. The gene calls are TRBV28 and TRBJ1-2; a weak D match, TRBD1 (6 bases). The germline CDR1 and CDR2 sequences are MDHEN and SYDVKM. The V and J ends lost 5 bases and 6 bases respectively, with 19 bases between them. This CDR3 has 15 amino acids.

The CDR3 sequence: CSARAGNSNQPQHF. The CDR3 nucleotides read TGCAGTGCTAGGGCAGGCAATAGCAATCAGCCCCAGCATTTT. The chain recombines TRBV20-1 with TRBJ1-5; D ambiguous. Trimming stripped 3 bases from V and 0 bases from J, with 9 bases between. Per germline, CDR1 DFQATT and CDR2 SNEGSKA (reference sequence). This CDR3 comprises 14 residues.

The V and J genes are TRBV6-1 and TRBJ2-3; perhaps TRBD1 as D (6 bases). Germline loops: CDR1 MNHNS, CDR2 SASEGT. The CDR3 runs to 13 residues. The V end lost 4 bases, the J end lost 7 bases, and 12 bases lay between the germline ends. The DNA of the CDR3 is TGTGCCAGCAGTGTCGGGACATTGAATACGCAGTATTTT. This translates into CASSVGTLNTQYF.

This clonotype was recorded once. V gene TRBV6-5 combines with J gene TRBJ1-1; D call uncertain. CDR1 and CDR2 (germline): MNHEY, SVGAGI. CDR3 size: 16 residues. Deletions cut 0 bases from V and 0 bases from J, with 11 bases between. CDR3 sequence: CASSYSNTFMNTEAFF. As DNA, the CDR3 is TGTGCCAGCAGTTACTCGAACACTTTCATGAACACTGAAGCTTTCTTT.

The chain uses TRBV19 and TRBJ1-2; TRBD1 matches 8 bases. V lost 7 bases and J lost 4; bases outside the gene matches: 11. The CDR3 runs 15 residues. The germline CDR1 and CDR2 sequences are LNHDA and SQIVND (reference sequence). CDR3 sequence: CASTPRAGGGYGYTF. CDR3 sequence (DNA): TGTGCCAGTACCCCTAGGGCAGGGGGCGGCTATGGCTACACCTTC.

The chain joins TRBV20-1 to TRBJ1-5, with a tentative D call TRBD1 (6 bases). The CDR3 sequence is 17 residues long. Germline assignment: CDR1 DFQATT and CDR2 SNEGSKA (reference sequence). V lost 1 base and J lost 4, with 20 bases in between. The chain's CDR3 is CSARGGQLGGPNQPQHF. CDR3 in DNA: TGCAGTGCTAGAGGTGGACAGTTAGGGGGGCCTAATCAGCCCCAGCATTTT.

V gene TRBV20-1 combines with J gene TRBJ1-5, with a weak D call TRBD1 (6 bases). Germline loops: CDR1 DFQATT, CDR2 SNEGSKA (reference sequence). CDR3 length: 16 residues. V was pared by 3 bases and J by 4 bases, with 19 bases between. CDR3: CSARGTQRFINQPQHF. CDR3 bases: TGCAGTGCTAGGGGGACACAACGCTTCATTAATCAGCCCCAGCATTTT.

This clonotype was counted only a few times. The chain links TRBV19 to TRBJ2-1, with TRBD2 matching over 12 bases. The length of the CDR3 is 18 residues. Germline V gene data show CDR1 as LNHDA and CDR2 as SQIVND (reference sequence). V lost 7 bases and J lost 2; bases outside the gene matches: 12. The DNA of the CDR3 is TGTGCCAGTACCTCTCGGGGACTAGCGGGTTCACCCTACAATGAGCAGTTCTTC. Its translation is CASTSRGLAGSPYNEQFF.

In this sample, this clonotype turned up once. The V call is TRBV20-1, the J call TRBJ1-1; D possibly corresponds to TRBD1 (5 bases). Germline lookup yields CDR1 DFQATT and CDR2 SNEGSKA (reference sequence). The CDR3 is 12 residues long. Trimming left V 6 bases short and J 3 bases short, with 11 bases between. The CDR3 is CSAPQTDTEAFF. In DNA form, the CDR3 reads TGCAGTGCCCCCCAGACAGACACTGAAGCTTTCTTT.

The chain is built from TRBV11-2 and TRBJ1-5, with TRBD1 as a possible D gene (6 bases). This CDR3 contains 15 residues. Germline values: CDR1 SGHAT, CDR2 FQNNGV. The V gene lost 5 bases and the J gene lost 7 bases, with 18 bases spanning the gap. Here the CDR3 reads CASSQDVGQLQPQHF. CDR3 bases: TGTGCCAGCAGCCAGGATGTGGGACAACTACAGCCCCAGCATTTT.

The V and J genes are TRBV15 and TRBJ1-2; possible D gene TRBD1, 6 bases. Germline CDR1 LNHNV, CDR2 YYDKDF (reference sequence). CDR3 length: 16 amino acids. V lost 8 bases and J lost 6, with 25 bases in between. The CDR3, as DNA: TGTGCCACCGGCTGGGGGGGCAGAGCTTTATTTCATGGCTACACCTTC. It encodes CATGWGGRALFHGYTF.

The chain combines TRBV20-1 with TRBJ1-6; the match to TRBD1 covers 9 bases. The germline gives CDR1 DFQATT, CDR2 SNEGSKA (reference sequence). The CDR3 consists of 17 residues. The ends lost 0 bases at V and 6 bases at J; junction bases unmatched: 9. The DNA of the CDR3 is TGCAGTGCTAGAGATGGGCACAGGGGGCTCGGTAATTCACCCCTCCACTTT. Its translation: CSARDGHRGLGNSPLHF.